Sequencing of this TCR beta chain was carried out in a study of blood T cell repertoires in COVID-19. There are 16 residues in the CDR3. The repertoire was sequenced with immunoSEQ multiplex PCR; TCRdb's copy has only in-frame clones and lacks some. Seen here are a few hundred thousand clones, roughly 80% observed once, and the top ten hold less than 11%. V and J are TRBV21-1 and TRBJ2-1; the table's D gene call, TRBD1, was not cross checked with the DNA. TRBV21-1 is annotated as a pseudogene. Specimen: peripheral blood. This clonotype was sampled from a woman over 75 with acute or convalescent COVID-19. CDR3 in DNA: TGTGCCAGCAGCAAAAGGGACAGGGACGCTTACAATGAGCAGTTCTTC. Translating gives CASSKRDRDAYNEQFF.